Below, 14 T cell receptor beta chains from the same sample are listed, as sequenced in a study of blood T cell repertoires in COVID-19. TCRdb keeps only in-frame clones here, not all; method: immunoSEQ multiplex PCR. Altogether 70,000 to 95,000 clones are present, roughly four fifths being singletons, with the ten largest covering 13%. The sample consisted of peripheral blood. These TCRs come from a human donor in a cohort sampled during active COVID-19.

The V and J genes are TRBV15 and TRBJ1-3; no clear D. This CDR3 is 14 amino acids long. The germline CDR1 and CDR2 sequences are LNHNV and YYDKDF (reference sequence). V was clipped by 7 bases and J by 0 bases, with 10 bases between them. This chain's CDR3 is CATTDGYSGNTIYF. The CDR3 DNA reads TGTGCCACCACCGACGGGTACTCTGGAAACACCATATATTTT.

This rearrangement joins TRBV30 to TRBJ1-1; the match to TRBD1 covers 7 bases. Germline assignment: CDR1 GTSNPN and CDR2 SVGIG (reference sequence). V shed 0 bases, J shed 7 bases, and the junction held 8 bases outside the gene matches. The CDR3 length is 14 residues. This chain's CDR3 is CAWSVGTASVEAFF. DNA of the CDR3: TGTGCCTGGAGTGTAGGGACAGCAAGTGTTGAAGCTTTCTTT.

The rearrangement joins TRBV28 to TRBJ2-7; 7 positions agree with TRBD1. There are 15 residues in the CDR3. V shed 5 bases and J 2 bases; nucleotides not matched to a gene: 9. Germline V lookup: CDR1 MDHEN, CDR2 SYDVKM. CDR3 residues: CASSPYGGQTYEQYF. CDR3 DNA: TGTGCCAGCAGTCCTTATGGGGGACAGACCTACGAGCAGTACTTC.

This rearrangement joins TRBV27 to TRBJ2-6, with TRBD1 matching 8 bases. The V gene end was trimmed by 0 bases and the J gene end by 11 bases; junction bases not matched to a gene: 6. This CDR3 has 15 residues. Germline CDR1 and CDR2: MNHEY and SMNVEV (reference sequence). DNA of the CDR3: TGTGCCAGCAGTTTATCCGGGACAGGTCTCCACGTCCTGACTTTC. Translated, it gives CASSLSGTGLHVLTF.

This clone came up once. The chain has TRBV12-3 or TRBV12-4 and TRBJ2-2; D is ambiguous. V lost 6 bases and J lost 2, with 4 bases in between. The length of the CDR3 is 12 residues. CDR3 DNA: TGTGCCAGCAGCTATAACACCGGGGAGCTGTTTTTT. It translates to CASSYNTGELFF.

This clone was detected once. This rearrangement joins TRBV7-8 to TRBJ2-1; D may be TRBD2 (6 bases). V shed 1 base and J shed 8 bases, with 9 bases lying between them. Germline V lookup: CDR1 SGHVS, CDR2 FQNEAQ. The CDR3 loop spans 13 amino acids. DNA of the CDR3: TGTGCCAGCAGCTTAGTGCGCGGGGATGAGCAGTTCTTC. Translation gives CASSLVRGDEQFF.

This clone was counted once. The CDR3 region is CASSAGTGYTEAFF. The DNA for the CDR3 is TGTGCCAGCAGCGCCGGGACAGGGTACACTGAAGCTTTCTTT. This rearrangement joins TRBV7-9 to TRBJ1-1; 9 bases are shared with TRBD1. There are 14 residues in the CDR3. The trim removed 5 bases at V and 3 bases at J, leaving 4 bases unmatched. The germline gives CDR1 SEHNR, CDR2 FQNEAQ (reference sequence).

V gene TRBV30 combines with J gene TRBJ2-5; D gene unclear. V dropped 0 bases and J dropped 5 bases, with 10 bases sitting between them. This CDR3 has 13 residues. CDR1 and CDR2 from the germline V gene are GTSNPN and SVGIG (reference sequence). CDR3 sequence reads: CAWSVLTGETQYF. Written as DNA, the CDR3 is TGTGCCTGGAGTGTACTGACCGGGGAGACCCAGTACTTC.

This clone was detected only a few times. For the CDR3, the DNA is TGTGCCAGCAGCCTCCCTGGGCGGACAAGTGGCACTGAAGCTTTCTTT. This translates into CASSLPGRTSGTEAFF. The chain links TRBV2 to TRBJ1-1; TRBD1 is a possible D gene (5 bases). Germline CDR1 SNHLY, CDR2 FYNNEI. This CDR3 spans 16 amino acids. V was shortened by 6 bases and J by 4 bases, with 21 bases between the two germline ends.

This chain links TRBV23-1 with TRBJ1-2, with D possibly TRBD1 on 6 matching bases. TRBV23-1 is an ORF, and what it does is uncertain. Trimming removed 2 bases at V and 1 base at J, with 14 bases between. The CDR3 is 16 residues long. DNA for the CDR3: TGCGCCAGCAGTCAACCCCCGACAGGAATTAACTATGGCTACACCTTC. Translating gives CASSQPPTGINYGYTF.

This chain's CDR3 is CASSVGGGPSEQYF. In DNA, the CDR3 is TGTGCCAGCAGCGTAGGGGGGGGACCGTCCGAGCAGTACTTC. This chain joins TRBV9 and TRBJ2-7; 7 bases match TRBD2. Germline CDR1 SGDLS, CDR2 YYNGEE. V dropped 0 bases and J dropped 6; count of bases not matched to a gene: 6. The CDR3 has 14 residues.

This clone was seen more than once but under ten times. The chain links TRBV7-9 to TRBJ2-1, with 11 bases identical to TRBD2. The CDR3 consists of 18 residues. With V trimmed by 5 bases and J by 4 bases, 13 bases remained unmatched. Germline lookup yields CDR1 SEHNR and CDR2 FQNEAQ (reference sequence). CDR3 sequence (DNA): TGTGCCAGCAGCCGTATCCCTCCGCGGACTAGCGGGTACAATGAGCAGTTCTTC. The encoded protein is CASSRIPPRTSGYNEQFF.

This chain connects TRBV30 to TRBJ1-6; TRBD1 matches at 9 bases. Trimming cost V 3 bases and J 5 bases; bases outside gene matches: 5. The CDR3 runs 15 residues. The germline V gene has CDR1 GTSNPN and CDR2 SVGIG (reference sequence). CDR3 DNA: TGTGCCTGGAGACAGGGGGCGCTGGATAATTCACCCCTCCACTTT. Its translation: CAWRQGALDNSPLHF.

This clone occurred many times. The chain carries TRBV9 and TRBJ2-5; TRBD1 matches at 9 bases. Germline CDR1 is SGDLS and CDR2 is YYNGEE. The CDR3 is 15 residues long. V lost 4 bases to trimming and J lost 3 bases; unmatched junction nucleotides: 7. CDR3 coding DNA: TGTGCCAGCAGCATAGGGGGACAGGGCGAAGAGACCCAGTACTTC. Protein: CASSIGGQGEETQYF.